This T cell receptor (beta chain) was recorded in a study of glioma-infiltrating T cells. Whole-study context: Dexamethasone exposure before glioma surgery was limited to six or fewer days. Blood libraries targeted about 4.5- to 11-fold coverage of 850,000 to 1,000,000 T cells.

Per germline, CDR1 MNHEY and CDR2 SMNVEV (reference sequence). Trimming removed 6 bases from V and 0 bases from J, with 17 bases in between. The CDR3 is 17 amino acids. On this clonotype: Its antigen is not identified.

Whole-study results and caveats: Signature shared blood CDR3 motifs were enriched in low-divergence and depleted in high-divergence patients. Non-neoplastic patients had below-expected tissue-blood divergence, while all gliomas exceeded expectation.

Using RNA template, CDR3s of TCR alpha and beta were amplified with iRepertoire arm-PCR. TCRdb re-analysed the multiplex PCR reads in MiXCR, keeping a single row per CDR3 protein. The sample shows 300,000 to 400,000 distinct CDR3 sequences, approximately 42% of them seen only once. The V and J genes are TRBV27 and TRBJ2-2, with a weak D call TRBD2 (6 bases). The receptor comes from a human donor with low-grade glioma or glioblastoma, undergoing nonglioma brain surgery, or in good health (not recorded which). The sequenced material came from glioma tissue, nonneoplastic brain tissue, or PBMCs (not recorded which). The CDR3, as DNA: TGTGCCAGCAGGGCCGGGACTGGCTGGACGAACACCGGGGAGCTGTTTTTT. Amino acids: CASRAGTGWTNTGELFF.